This TCR beta chain comes out of a study of post-analysis software for immune sequencing data. Study findings and constraints: Multiple sclerosis was associated with a significant reduction in normalized Chao1 diversity relative to controls. Compared with controls, patients had more of 4 or 5 TRBV segments, including TRBV5-6, TRBV5-1 and TRBV20-1. By F measure, samples from a shared preparation batch strongly co-clustered.

Researchers reported that TCR beta cDNA libraries carried unique molecular identifiers. It was from about 0.94 to 9.7 million T cells that about 540,000 cDNA molecules came. TCRdb analysed the PCR reads with MiXCR anew, one entry per CDR3 protein. This table holds about 540,000 distinct CDR3 sequences, approximately 34% found once. Germline V lookup: CDR1 KGHSH, CDR2 LQKENI. The CDR3 extends over 15 amino acids. With 2 bases removed from V and 4 bases from J, the gap between germline ends came to 12 bases. On this clonotype: What it binds is not known.

V usage is TRBV18 and J usage is TRBJ2-1, with a tentative D call TRBD1 (6 bases). Material for sequencing was blood. The clonotype comes from a girl aged 2-17 years with multiple sclerosis. CDR3 nucleotide sequence: TGTGCCAGCTCACCAGGGACATACGGATACAATGAGCAGTTCTTC. Translating gives CASSPGTYGYNEQFF. Combining the CDR3 with reference TRBV18 and TRBJ2-1 gives the whole variable domain NAGVMQNPRHLVRRRGQEARLRCSPMKGHSHVYWYRQLPEEGLKFMVYLQKENIIDESGMPKERFSAEFPKEGPSILRIQQVVRGDSAAYFCASSPGTYGYNEQFFGPGTRLTVL.